What follows is one T cell receptor (beta chain) and its context. The sample comes from a study of PD-1 blockade in classical Hodgkin lymphoma. Study-level background: Intravenous nivolumab at 3 mg/kg was given to patients every 2 weeks.

The repertoire was sequenced with immunoSEQ multiplex PCR; TCRdb's copy has only in-frame clones and lacks some. This sample has about 13,000 clones, with around 90% found just once. All patients experienced relapse after autologous stem cell transplantation, and brentuximab vedotin exposure was variable. This specimen was peripheral blood mononuclear cells (PBMCs), taken at baseline. The receptor was isolated from a human donor with classical Hodgkin lymphoma.

The CDR3 DNA is TGTGCCAGCAGCTTAGCTTTTCAAGGGGGCTTGTCTAACTATGGCTACACCTTC. Translated: CASSLAFQGGLSNYGYTF. The chain combines TRBV7-9 with TRBJ1-2; 7 positions agree with TRBD1. Germline values: CDR1 SEHNR, CDR2 FQNEAQ (reference sequence). V gave up 0 bases and J gave up 0 bases; unmatched junction bases: 10. CDR3 size: 18 residues.